This section outlines one T cell receptor beta chain sequence together with its context. The sample originates from a study of T cells expressing NK-cell markers. The germline gives CDR1 SEHNR, CDR2 FQNEAQ (reference sequence). The CDR3 is 15 amino acids. Following a re-call of the 5' RACE reads, TCRdb has one entry per CDR3 protein and lacks DNA. The sample is made up of about 540,000 distinct CDR3 sequences, and the top ten hold approximately 3.6% of it. The specimen sequenced was blood T cells: a sorted CD56 or NKG2C T cell subset, CD4+ or CD8+ T cells, or bulk PBMC T cells (not recorded which). The V call is TRBV7-9, the J call TRBJ2-1; TCRdb's assignment of TRBD1 cannot be checked, as there is no DNA. The source of this sequence is a man younger than 30 in good health. This CDR3 is CASSSLLDSYNEQFF.